These 6 T cell receptor beta chains originate from one sample sequenced in a study of blood T cell repertoires in COVID-19. Data came from immunoSEQ multiplex PCR; TCRdb stores just in-frame clones and leaves some out. The data hold about 150,000 clones, with 80% to 90% observed a single time. The sequencing input was peripheral blood. The receptors shown here come from a man in his sixties or seventies with acute or convalescent COVID-19.

The V gene is TRBV6-2 or TRBV6-3, the J gene TRBJ2-7, with 13 bases fitting TRBD2. The CDR3 sequence is 18 residues long. Germline values: CDR1 MNHEY, CDR2 SVGEGT. V shed 3 bases and J 1 base; nucleotides not matched to a gene: 9. The CDR3 region is CASSYRGGLAGESYEQYF. The DNA for the CDR3 is TGTGCCAGCAGTTATAGGGGAGGACTAGCGGGAGAGTCCTACGAGCAGTACTTC.

The chain is built from TRBV27 and TRBJ2-7; weak D call: TRBD1 (7 bases). CDR1 and CDR2 (germline): MNHEY, SMNVEV (reference sequence). V gave up 3 bases and J gave up 0 bases, with 15 bases separating them. CDR3 length equals 16 residues. In nucleotides, the CDR3 is TGTGCCAGCAGTTTTGACAGGGACTGGAGCTCCTACGAGCAGTACTTC. It is translated as CASSFDRDWSSYEQYF.

The chain carries TRBV29-1 and TRBJ2-5; D is uncertain. This CDR3 comprises 11 residues. V was cut by 6 bases and J by 1 base, with 6 bases left in between. Germline assignment: CDR1 SQVTM and CDR2 ANQGSEA. CDR3 loop: CSVKPQETQYF. The CDR3 nucleotides read TGCAGCGTCAAGCCCCAAGAGACCCAGTACTTC.

This chain connects TRBV7-3 to TRBJ2-3, with 11 bases lining up with TRBD2. Germline V gives CDR1 SGHTA, CDR2 FQGTGA. The CDR3 sequence is 18 residues long. V dropped 5 bases and J dropped 4; count of bases not matched to a gene: 14. CDR3 in DNA: TGTGCCAGCAGCCCAATAGCGGGAGGGCCCGGTGGTGCAGATACGCAGTATTTT. This translates into CASSPIAGGPGGADTQYF.

V usage is TRBV7-3 and J usage is TRBJ2-5, with D hard to call. The CDR3 runs to 14 residues. Germline CDR1 SGHTA, CDR2 FQGTGA. V was pared by 2 bases and J by 5 bases, with 12 bases between. The CDR3 reads CASSLGQDGETQYF. CDR3 coding DNA: TGTGCCAGCAGCTTAGGCCAGGATGGTGAGACCCAGTACTTC.

J is TRBJ1-1 and V is TRBV11-2; the D gene is possibly TRBD1 (5 bases). CDR1 is SGHAT and CDR2 is FQNNGV in the germline V gene. There are 15 residues in the CDR3. V was cut by 4 bases and J by 7 bases, with 19 bases left in between. This CDR3 reads CASSWGVAAPSEAFF. The CDR3, as DNA: TGTGCCAGCAGCTGGGGGGTGGCGGCGCCTAGTGAAGCTTTCTTT.